These T cell receptor beta chains were read from a single sample in a study of Ad26.COV2.S vaccination and SARS-CoV-2 variants. Here immunoSEQ multiplex PCR was the method, and the copy in TCRdb shows in-frame clones only, minus some. The sample records more than 150,000 clones, around nine tenths being singletons. Sequencing used peripheral blood, obtained after recovery from COVID-19. The receptors derive from a human donor who had recovered from COVID-19. CDR3s include the opening cysteine and the closing phenylalanine or tryptophan. A D gene is named only where the DNA matches it firmly. A clone size is listed for some rows: how often the clone was seen (once, few, many), or a class if it is expanded.

- | - | TRBJ1-2 | TRBV12-5 | TGTGCTAGTGGTTTGGAAGGGACGGGCTATGGCTACACCTTC | CASGLEGTGYGYTF
TRBD2 | once | TRBJ2-1 | TRBV3-1/TRBV3-2 | TGTGCCAGCAGCCTAGACGGGGGGAACTACAATGAGCAGTTCTTC | CASSLDGGNYNEQFF
TRBD2 | - | TRBJ2-3 | TRBV7-6 | TGTGCCAGCAGCCCTGACAGCGGGAGGTTTGTCGCAGATACGCAGTATTTT | CASSPDSGRFVADTQYF
- | - | TRBJ2-3 | TRBV4-2 | TGTGCCAGCAGCCAAGGGAGAGATACGCAGTATTTT | CASSQGRDTQYF
TRBD1 | - | TRBJ2-1 | TRBV5-6 | TGTGCCAGCAGCGCGGGACAGGTAAACAATGAGCAGTTCTTC | CASSAGQVNNEQFF
TRBD2 | - | TRBJ2-7 | TRBV19 | TGTGCCAGTACCGGTAGCGGGAGTGGGAGCTACGAGCAGTACTTC | CASTGSGSGSYEQYF
- | - | TRBJ1-4 | TRBV23-1 | TGCGCCAGCAGCCCGGACGAGAGGTTTTTT | CASSPDERFF
- | - | TRBJ1-2 | TRBV24-1 | TGTGCCACCGGTATGTTGGGCTATGGCTACACCTTC | CATGMLGYGYTF
- | once | TRBJ1-6 | TRBV11-2 | TGTGCCAGCAGCTTAGGCAGGGGCGGTTTCGTTGGGTCACCCCTCCACTTT | CASSLGRGGFVGSPLHF
- | - | TRBJ1-6 | TRBV6-1 | TGTGCCAGCAGTGAATCGGGGCAGGTGTTTTCCTATAATTCACCCCTCCACTTT | CASSESGQVFSYNSPLHF
- | - | TRBJ2-4 | TRBV25-1 | TGTGCCAGCAGTGAGGGCACCTGGGCCAAAAACATTCAGTACTTC | CASSEGTWAKNIQYF
TRBD1 | few | TRBJ1-1 | TRBV5-6 | TGTGCCAGCAGCCCGCGAAAGGGGGCGAGGACTGAAGCTTTCTTT | CASSPRKGARTEAFF
- | - | TRBJ2-2 | TRBV9 | TGTGCCAGCAGCGGGACATTCGGCACCGGGGAGCTGTTTTTT | CASSGTFGTGELFF
TRBD1 | - | TRBJ2-5 | TRBV9 | TGTGCCAGTCAACCAGGGGGCGGAGAGACCCAGTACTTC | CASQPGGGETQYF
- | - | TRBJ2-3 | TRBV7-9 | TGTGCCAGCACCGAGTCCACAGATACGCAGTATTTT | CASTESTDTQYF
- | - | TRBJ2-7 | TRBV29-1 | TGCAGCGTTGAAGAGGGAATAGCAACAAGCGAGCAGTACTTC | CSVEEGIATSEQYF
TRBD1 | - | TRBJ2-1 | TRBV4-1 | TGCGCCAGCAGCCAAGATCGCCCGAAACAGGGGGCGAGCTCCTACAATGAGCAGTTCTTC | CASSQDRPKQGASSYNEQFF
- | - | TRBJ2-7 | TRBV6-5 | TGTGCCAGCAGTTACAGGGGGACACCCGACTACGAGCAGTACTTC | CASSYRGTPDYEQYF
TRBD2 | - | TRBJ2-3 | TRBV3-1/TRBV3-2 | TGTGCCAGCAGCCCCGCGAGCGGGGGGGTGGGCGGTACGCAGTATTTT | CASSPASGGVGGTQYF
- | - | TRBJ1-3 | TRBV12-5 | TGTGCTAGTGGTTTGACCTCCTCAGGGCCTGGAAACACCATATATTTT | CASGLTSSGPGNTIYF
- | few | TRBJ1-1 | TRBV19 | TGTGCCAGTAGATCAAGTCAAGACGGGTTTTTAACTGAAGCTTTCTTT | CASRSSQDGFLTEAFF
- | few | TRBJ1-5 | TRBV9 | TGTGCCAGCAGCGGATCACCTGAGAGCAATCAGCCCCAGCATTTT | CASSGSPESNQPQHF
- | few | TRBJ1-5 | TRBV18 | TGTGCCAGCTCCCTGCGTCGATTACGGGCAGCTGGTGGCAATCAGCCCCAGCATTTT | CASSLRRLRAAGGNQPQHF
TRBD2 | - | TRBJ2-7 | TRBV9 | TGTGCCAGCAGCGTCATGGGAGGGCCGCCGGACGAGCAGTACTTC | CASSVMGGPPDEQYF
- | - | TRBJ2-1 | TRBV4-1 | TGCGCCAGCAGTTCCTACTCGGAGATTTACAATGAGCAGTTCTTC | CASSSYSEIYNEQFF
TRBD1 | - | TRBJ1-2 | TRBV29-1 | TGCAGCGTCGGACAGGGCCCAAACTATGGCTACACCTTC | CSVGQGPNYGYTF
- | - | TRBJ2-5 | TRBV7-9 | TGTGCCAGCCAGCGGACGTCGGAGACCCAGTACTTC | CASQRTSETQYF
- | - | TRBJ1-5 | TRBV30 | TGTGCCTGGGGAGGGGCGGGCAATCAGCCCCAGCATTTT | CAWGGAGNQPQHF
- | - | TRBJ1-2 | TRBV1 | TGCACCAGCAGCCAAGCCGGGACGATGCATGGCTACACCTTC | CTSSQAGTMHGYTF
TRBD2 | - | TRBJ2-1 | TRBV19 | TGTGCCAGTAGTTGGGGGGGTCCCGGTGAGCAGTTCTTC | CASSWGGPGEQFF
- | - | TRBJ1-1 | TRBV9 | TGTGCCAGCAGCGCGGGACTGAACACTGAAGCTTTCTTT | CASSAGLNTEAFF
- | once | TRBJ2-3 | TRBV11-2 | TGTGCCAGCAGCTTAGGGGTCACAGATACGCAGTATTTT | CASSLGVTDTQYF
TRBD2 | - | TRBJ2-7 | TRBV7-3 | TGTGCCAGCAGCTTATCTAGCGGGGCTTCCGAGCAGTACTTC | CASSLSSGASEQYF
TRBD1 | - | TRBJ2-2 | TRBV6-6 | TGTGCCAGCAGTCCCCGACAGGGGATAGCGAACACCGGGGAGCTGTTTTTT | CASSPRQGIANTGELFF
- | once | TRBJ2-2 | TRBV7-6 | TGTGCCAGCAGGGAAGGGATCGGGGAGCTGTTTTTT | CASREGIGELFF
- | - | TRBJ2-7 | TRBV9 | TGTGCCAGCAGCGTAGAGGGAGGGGGCTACGAGCAGTACTTC | CASSVEGGGYEQYF
TRBD1 | - | TRBJ1-2 | TRBV29-1 | TGCAGCGTTGGGACAGGGGGCAACTATGGCTACACCTTC | CSVGTGGNYGYTF
- | - | TRBJ1-4 | TRBV5-6 | TGTGCCAGCAGCTGGGGACTCCTTTCTGCAACTAATGAAAAACTGTTTTTT | CASSWGLLSATNEKLFF
- | - | TRBJ2-3 | TRBV30 | TGTGCCTGGAGTGTACGTCAGGGAGGCACAGATACGCAGTATTTT | CAWSVRQGGTDTQYF
- | - | TRBJ2-7 | TRBV7-9 | TGTGCCAGCAGCTCGGCCTCTGGGTCCTACGAGCAGTACTTC | CASSSASGSYEQYF
- | - | TRBJ1-1 | TRBV6-1 | TGTGCCAGCAGTGCCCTCCGAGGCGGATTGAACACTGAAGCTTTCTTT | CASSALRGGLNTEAFF
TRBD2 | - | TRBJ2-1 | TRBV4-1 | TGCGCCAGCAGCTTCGGACTAGCGGGACAGACCTACAATGAGCAGTTCTTC | CASSFGLAGQTYNEQFF
- | once | TRBJ1-3 | TRBV28 | TGTGCCAGCAGTTTATTTGGAAACACCATATATTTT | CASSLFGNTIYF
TRBD1 | - | TRBJ2-3 | TRBV2 | TGTGCCAGCAGTCGTACCCCGGGACAGGGGAAGGCAGATACGCAGTATTTT | CASSRTPGQGKADTQYF